This TCR beta chain appears in the sequencing data of a study of early T cells in non-severe SARS-CoV-2 infection. This CDR3 spans 16 amino acids. The V segment lost 6 bases and the J segment 1 base; nucleotides outside the gene matches: 5. Individually, cDNA molecules had unique molecular identifiers attached to them. Via MiXCR, TCRdb re-called the 5' RACE reads, giving one row per CDR3 protein. The repertoire holds 75,000 to 100,000 distinct CDR3 sequences, with around 17% as singletons. The rearrangement joins TRBV12-3 or TRBV12-4 to TRBJ2-7; 14 nucleotides align to TRBD2. Material for sequencing was whole blood. The TCR was taken from an adult who was a healthcare worker with PCR-confirmed SARS-CoV-2 infection or an uninfected control (not recorded which). The CDR3 here is CASSPGLAGGSYEQYF. CDR3 DNA sequence: TGTGCCAGCAGCCCCGGACTAGCGGGAGGATCCTACGAGCAGTACTTC.